Sequencing of this TCR beta chain was carried out in a study of blood T cell repertoires in COVID-19. Trimming removed 2 bases at V and 4 bases at J, with 10 bases between. This CDR3 spans 15 amino acids. From germline, CDR1 is SGDLS and CDR2 YYNGEE. Profiled with immunoSEQ multiplex PCR; TCRdb holds only in-frame clones, not every one. The table records 180,000 or so clones, roughly 88% of them present only once. The source of this sequence is a woman of 80 years or more with acute or convalescent COVID-19. The rearrangement uses TRBV9 and TRBJ2-6, with a possible D match to TRBD2 (5 bases). The sample comprised peripheral blood. For the CDR3, the DNA is TGTGCCAGCAGCGTGCAAACGGGAGGGGCCAACGTCCTGACTTTC. It yields the protein CASSVQTGGANVLTF. The complete variable domain, with remaining parts taken from reference TRBV9 and TRBJ2-6, reads DSGVTQTPKHLITATGQRVTLRCSPRSGDLSVYWYQQSLDQGLQFLIQYYNGEERAKGNILERFSAQQFPDLHSELNLSSLELGDSALYFCASSVQTGGANVLTFGAGSRLTVL.